The 6 T cell receptor beta chains below come from one sample, sequenced in a study of T cell responses to AZD1222 COVID-19 vaccine. Using immunoSEQ multiplex PCR, the repertoire was profiled, and TCRdb retains in-frame clones only, with some absent. The table has some 150,000 clones, 75% to 95% seen once. This specimen was peripheral blood, taken on day 0 of MenACWY control vaccination. These receptors originate from an adult in good health.

V is TRBV2 and J is TRBJ2-1, with D unresolved. Per the germline V gene, CDR1 is SNHLY and CDR2 is FYNNEI. V was pared by 7 bases and J by 4 bases, with 17 bases between. The CDR3 is made up of 15 amino acids. As DNA, the CDR3 is TGTGCCAGCAAAAAGGGCCCTCCACCTTACAATGAGCAGTTCTTC. It codes for CASKKGPPPYNEQFF.

J is TRBJ1-5 and V is TRBV28; D might be TRBD1 (6 bases). V dropped 6 bases and J dropped 1 base, with 13 bases sitting between them. The CDR3 is made up of 15 amino acids. Per the germline V gene, CDR1 is MDHEN and CDR2 is SYDVKM. CDR3 in amino acids: CASRKTGQSNQPQHF. The CDR3 DNA reads TGTGCCAGCAGGAAAACGGGACAAAGCAATCAGCCCCAGCATTTT. Variable domain in full (rest from reference TRBV28 and TRBJ1-5): DVKVTQSSRYLVKRTGEKVFLECVQDMDHENMFWYRQDPGLGLRLIYFSYDVKMKEKGDIPEGYSVSREKKERFSLILESASTNQTSMYLCASRKTGQSNQPQHFGDGTRLSIL.

The chain employs TRBV9 and TRBJ2-1; D is uncertain. Per germline, CDR1 SGDLS and CDR2 YYNGEE. The CDR3 spans 12 residues. V shed 0 bases and J shed 7 bases, with 5 bases lying between them. CDR3 amino acids: CASSVEKNEQFF. CDR3 nucleotides: TGTGCCAGCAGCGTAGAGAAAAATGAGCAGTTCTTC.

The CDR3 DNA follows: TGTGCCAGCCAAGGGACGGCAAATAGCAATCAGCCCCAGCATTTT. Protein sequence: CASQGTANSNQPQHF. This chain uses TRBV28 with TRBJ1-5, with TRBD1 as a possible D gene (5 bases). V lost 8 bases and J 0 bases, leaving 14 bases between the germline ends. CDR3 length: 15 amino acids. Germline values: CDR1 MDHEN, CDR2 SYDVKM.

This clone was counted a single time. This chain connects TRBV5-1 to TRBJ1-4, with a weak D call TRBD1 (5 bases). Trimming stripped 4 bases from V and 1 base from J, with 14 bases between. Germline lookup yields CDR1 SGHRS and CDR2 YFSETQ. This CDR3 has 16 residues. CDR3 protein: CASSAVPGLTNEKLFF. CDR3 bases: TGCGCCAGCAGCGCCGTGCCAGGGTTAACTAATGAAAAACTGTTTTTT.

The chain has TRBV28 and TRBJ1-6, with TRBD1 as a possible D gene (5 bases). Germline CDR1 and CDR2: MDHEN and SYDVKM. This CDR3 comprises 13 residues. V lost 5 bases to trimming and J lost 7 bases, with 9 bases between them. Written as DNA, the CDR3 is TGTGCCAGCAGTACTTACAGGAATTCACCCCTCCACTTT. This translates into CASSTYRNSPLHF.